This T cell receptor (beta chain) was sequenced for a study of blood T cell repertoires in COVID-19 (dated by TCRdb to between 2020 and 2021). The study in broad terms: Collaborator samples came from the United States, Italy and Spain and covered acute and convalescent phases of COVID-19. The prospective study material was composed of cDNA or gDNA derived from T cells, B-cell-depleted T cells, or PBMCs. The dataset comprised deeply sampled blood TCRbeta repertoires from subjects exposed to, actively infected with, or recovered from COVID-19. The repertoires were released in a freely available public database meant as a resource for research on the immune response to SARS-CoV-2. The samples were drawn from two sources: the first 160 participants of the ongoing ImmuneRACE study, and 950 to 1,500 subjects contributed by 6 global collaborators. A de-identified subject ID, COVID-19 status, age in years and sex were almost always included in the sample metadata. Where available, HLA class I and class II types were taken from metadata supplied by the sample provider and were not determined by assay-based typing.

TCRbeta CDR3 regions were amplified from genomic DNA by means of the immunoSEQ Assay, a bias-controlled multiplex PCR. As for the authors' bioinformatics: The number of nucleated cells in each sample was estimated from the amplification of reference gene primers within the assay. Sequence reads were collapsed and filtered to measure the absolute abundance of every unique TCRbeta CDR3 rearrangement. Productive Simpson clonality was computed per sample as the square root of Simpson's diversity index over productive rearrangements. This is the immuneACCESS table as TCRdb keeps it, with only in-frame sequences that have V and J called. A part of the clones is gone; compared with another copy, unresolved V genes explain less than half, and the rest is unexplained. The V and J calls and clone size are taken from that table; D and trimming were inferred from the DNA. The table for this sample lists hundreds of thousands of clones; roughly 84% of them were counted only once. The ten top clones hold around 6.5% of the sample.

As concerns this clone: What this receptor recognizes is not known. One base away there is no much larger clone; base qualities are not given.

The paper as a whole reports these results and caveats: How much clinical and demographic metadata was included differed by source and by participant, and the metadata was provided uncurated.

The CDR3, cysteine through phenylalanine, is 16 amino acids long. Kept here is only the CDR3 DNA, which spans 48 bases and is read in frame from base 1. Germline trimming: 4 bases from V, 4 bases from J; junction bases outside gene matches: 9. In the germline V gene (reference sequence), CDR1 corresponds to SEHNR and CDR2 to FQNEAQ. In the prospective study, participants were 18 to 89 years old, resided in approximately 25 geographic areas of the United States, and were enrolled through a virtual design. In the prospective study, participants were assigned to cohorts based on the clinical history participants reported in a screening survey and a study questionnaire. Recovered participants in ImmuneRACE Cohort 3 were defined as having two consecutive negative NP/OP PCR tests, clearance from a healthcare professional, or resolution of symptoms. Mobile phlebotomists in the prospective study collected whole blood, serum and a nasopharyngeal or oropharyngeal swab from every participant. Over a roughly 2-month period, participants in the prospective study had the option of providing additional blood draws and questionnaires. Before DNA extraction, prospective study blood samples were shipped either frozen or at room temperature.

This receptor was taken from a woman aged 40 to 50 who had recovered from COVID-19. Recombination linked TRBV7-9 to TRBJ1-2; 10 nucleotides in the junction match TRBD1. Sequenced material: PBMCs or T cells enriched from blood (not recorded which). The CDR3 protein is CASSSWDRGPLYGYTF. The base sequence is TGTGCCAGCAGCTCCTGGGACAGGGGACCACTCTATGGCTACACCTTC.